One and the same sample provided the 10 T cell receptor beta chains below, sequenced in a study of memory CD8 T cells in hepatitis C reinfection. Clones were sequenced by immunoSEQ multiplex PCR, and TCRdb holds only the in-frame ones, with some missing. The sample has some 40,000 clones, over 75% seen once. Documented time point: peak reinfection, 3 to 8 weeks after reinfection detection. TCR sequencing was done directly ex vivo on sorted cells, without expansion in vitro. The source material was naive CD8+ T cells sorted from blood. These receptor sequences come from a young man with hepatitis C virus infection.

This sequence joins TRBV19 and TRBJ1-1; D is possibly TRBD1 (5 bases). In germline, CDR1 is LNHDA, CDR2 SQIVND (reference sequence). Trimming took 6 bases from V and 1 from J, leaving 9 bases between them. The CDR3 runs to 13 residues. The CDR3 loop reads CASRRQGNTEAFF. The CDR3 DNA reads as TGTGCCAGTAGAAGGCAGGGGAACACTGAAGCTTTCTTT.

DNA for the CDR3: TGTGCCAGCAGCTTAGTGGTGACAGGGTTGAGTGGCTACACCTTC. Translated: CASSLVVTGLSGYTF. V and J are TRBV7-9 and TRBJ1-2, with 7 bases lining up with TRBD1. The CDR3 consists of 15 residues. CDR1 and CDR2 (germline): SEHNR, FQNEAQ (reference sequence). V dropped 1 base and J dropped 7; count of bases not matched to a gene: 9.

The chain joins TRBV7-9 to TRBJ2-5; D is uncertain. The V gene's germline CDR1 is SEHNR and CDR2 FQNEAQ (reference sequence). The CDR3 contains 13 residues. With 2 bases removed from V and 2 bases from J, the gap between germline ends came to 6 bases. CDR3 amino acids: CASSLPSQETQYF. DNA for the CDR3: TGTGCCAGCAGCTTACCCAGTCAAGAGACCCAGTACTTC.

The chain is built from TRBV19 and TRBJ2-5, with TRBD2 matching over 8 bases. The J call may be mistaken, given a closer DNA end match to TRBJ2-7. This CDR3 comprises 14 residues. CDR1 and CDR2 (germline): LNHDA, SQIVND (reference sequence). The DNA for the CDR3 is TGTGCCAGTAGTCCGACAGCGGGGGCCTACGAGCAGTACTTC. Translation gives CASSPTAGAYEQYF.

The genes are TRBV19 and TRBJ1-1; 10 bases are a match to TRBD1. This CDR3 comprises 14 residues. V was pared by 7 bases and J by 5 bases, with 7 bases of the junction left unmatched. Germline assignment: CDR1 LNHDA and CDR2 SQIVND (reference sequence). CDR3 DNA sequence: TGTGCCAGTACCTTGACAGGGGGCTGGACTGAAGCTTTCTTT. It yields the protein CASTLTGGWTEAFF.

This clone appeared once. The chain employs TRBV4-1 and TRBJ2-7; 11 positions match TRBD2. The trim removed 1 base at V and 0 bases at J, leaving 5 bases unmatched. Germline CDR1 MGHRA, CDR2 YSYEKL. The length of the CDR3 is 17 residues. Here the CDR3 reads CASSQGVAGGSSYEQYF. As DNA, the CDR3 is TGCGCCAGCAGCCAAGGAGTAGCGGGAGGGAGCTCCTACGAGCAGTACTTC.

The chain is built from TRBV18 and TRBJ1-1, with D perhaps TRBD1 (6 bases). The CDR3 runs 19 residues. CDR1 and CDR2 from the germline V gene are KGHSH and LQKENI. Trimming took off 2 bases at V and 1 base at J, with 23 bases between the two ends. The CDR3 nucleotides read TGTGCCAGCTCACCAGAACAGGGAATCACAAAAAGAGGGAACACTGAAGCTTTCTTT. This encodes CASSPEQGITKRGNTEAFF.

J is TRBJ2-7 and V is TRBV5-1; 7 nucleotides line up with TRBD1. The CDR3 length is 14 residues. V shed 0 bases and J 7 bases; nucleotides not matched to a gene: 7. The germline CDR1 and CDR2 sequences are SGHRS and YFSETQ. The CDR3 bases are TGCGCCAGCAGCTTGGGAGGGGGCTCAGGTGAGCAGTACGTC. It translates to CASSLGGGSGEQYV.

This chain links TRBV23-1 with TRBJ2-7, with 9 bases aligning to TRBD1. TRBV23-1 is known as an ORF, though its function is uncertain. After removal of 3 bases from V and 1 base from J, the junction contained 16 bases not matched to a gene. CDR3 length: 19 amino acids. CDR3 loop: CASSHPRDRVTRPSYEQYV. The CDR3 DNA is TGCGCCAGCAGTCATCCTCGGGACAGGGTTACCCGACCTTCCTACGAGCAGTACGTC.

V and J are TRBV6-5 and TRBJ2-4, with 7 bases that match TRBD2. The CDR3 has 15 amino acids. Looked up from germline, CDR1 is MNHEY and CDR2 is SVGAGI. Trimming cost V 6 bases and J 2 bases; bases outside gene matches: 7. The CDR3 DNA sequence: TGTGCCAGCAGCATGACAGCGGGGACCAAAAACATTCAGTACTTC. This encodes CASSMTAGTKNIQYF.